The T cell receptor beta chain under discussion was sequenced for a study of shared T cell receptors in the human thymus. Trimming at V came to 3 bases and at J to 2 bases, leaving 8 bases not matched to a gene. The CDR3 is 17 residues long. Germline-derived CDR1 and CDR2 are SQVTM and ANQGSEA. Assay used: immunoSEQ multiplex PCR; TCRdb lists only in-frame clones, some missing. The sample lists some 700,000 clones; 75% to 90% were seen once. These data also featured in a second study, about human thymus T cells. As reported in that work: In corrective heart surgery, resections were taken, and these provided the thymus tissue.

Sequencing was done on a sample of thymocytes. V gene TRBV29-1 combines with J gene TRBJ2-3; 13 bases are shared with TRBD2. The TCR was taken from a girl under three years old with a congenital heart defect. In DNA, the CDR3 is TGCAGCGTTGATAGACTAGCGGGGGGCAAATACACAGATACGCAGTATTTT. It codes for CSVDRLAGGKYTDTQYF.